This T cell receptor (beta chain) was identified during a study of cytomegalovirus exposure and HLA in healthy donors. General study results and limits: Further analysis was carried out later, and it showed several of the most significant clusters appearing linked to common viral pathogens. Within an earlier analysis, most TCR beta V segments proved productive either about 90% or about 30% of the time. Associated with cytomegalovirus, according to the listing, were 150 to 200 TCR beta chains.

Amplification used 60 Vbeta primers and 13 Jbeta primers. Measured with immunoSEQ multiplex PCR; TCRdb has only the in-frame clones, and not every one. Found here are about 130,000 clones, around 74% of them singletons; the top ten hold almost 6%. This clone was seen only a few times. Its antigen is not known. V lost 2 bases, J lost 0 bases, and 7 bases lay in between. Germline V lookup: CDR1 SGHTA, CDR2 FQGNSA. This CDR3 has 14 amino acids. The chain combines TRBV7-2 with TRBJ1-1; possibly TRBD1 for D (5 bases). The sequencing input was PBMCs. This TCR derives from a woman in her 50s in good health and CMV-seropositive. CDR3 bases: TGTGCCAGCAGCTTAATGGACATGAACACTGAAGCTTTCTTT. Protein: CASSLMDMNTEAFF.